A few counts support the clone carrying this T cell receptor beta chain. No antigen is known for it. Sequenced by immunoSEQ multiplex PCR; TCRdb stores in-frame clones only, minus some. The data show 65,000 to 95,000 clones, about 78% seen once. J was trimmed by 10 bases and V by 6 bases; bases with no gene match: 29. Germline V lookup: CDR1 MDHEN, CDR2 SYDVKM. The CDR3 covers 19 residues. The sample is drawn from a study of T cells in localized non-small cell lung cancer. General observations from the study: Adjacent lung held a median roughly 54 of the top 100 tumor clones. Uninvolved neighboring lung showed the greatest T cell clonality, exceeding tumor. Because sequencing included only one region (of the tumor), heterogeneity remains possible.

The material was PBMCs, obtained before any cancer treatment. The receptor was derived from a man aged 40-75 years with stage II squamous cell lung carcinoma. J is TRBJ1-1 and V is TRBV28; 7 nucleotides align to TRBD1. For the CDR3, the DNA is TGTGCCAGCAGGGTCCATATTATACGGAACAGGGGAGGGTTCAGAGGAGCTTTCTTT. The encoded protein is CASRVHIIRNRGGFRGAFF.